The 7 T cell receptor beta chains given below trace back to one sample, sequenced in a study of cytomegalovirus exposure and HLA in healthy donors (dated by TCRdb to about 2017). Library creation used the immunoSEQ multiplex PCR assay. A mixture of 60 forward primers for TCR Vbeta segments and 13 reverse primers for TCR Jbeta segments was used in the multiplex PCR. TCRdb limited this immuneACCESS table to in-frame rearrangements with V and J called. A share of clones is missing; checked studies link under half to unresolved V genes, and the rest is unexplained. Here the sample has about 160,000 clones; roughly 79% occur a single time. 1.3% of the sample comes from the top ten. The source material was PBMCs. These receptors all stem from a woman aged 45-65 years in good health and CMV-seronegative.

A single count supports this clone. This rearrangement joins TRBV7-2 to TRBJ1-2; tentative D call: TRBD1 (5 bases). The CDR3 contains 14 residues. V dropped 3 bases and J dropped 8 bases, with 16 bases sitting between them. In germline, CDR1 is SGHTA, CDR2 FQGNSA. This CDR3 is CASSFADSGMGYTF. The CDR3 DNA is TGTGCCAGCAGCTTCGCCGACAGTGGTATGGGCTACACCTTC.

The V and J genes are TRBV6-5 and TRBJ1-5, with TRBD1 matching 7 bases. The CDR3 has 14 amino acids. The V gene end was trimmed by 5 bases and the J gene end by 2 bases; junction bases not matched to a gene: 3. Germline V gene sequence: CDR1 MNHEY, CDR2 SVGAGI. The CDR3 sequence: CASSTGAGNQPQHF. The DNA of the CDR3 is TGTGCCAGCAGTACAGGGGCAGGCAATCAGCCCCAGCATTTT.

This chain links TRBV5-1 with TRBJ2-6, with D unclear. The CDR3 loop spans 15 amino acids. The V and J ends lost 0 bases and 2 bases respectively, with 6 bases between them. CDR1 and CDR2 (germline): SGHRS, YFSETQ. The CDR3 bases are TGCGCCAGCAGCTTGGACGGAGCTGGGGCCAACGTCCTGACTTTC. Protein sequence: CASSLDGAGANVLTF.

The V and J genes are TRBV7-8 and TRBJ2-5, with D possibly being TRBD1 (6 bases). Germline V gene sequence: CDR1 SGHVS, CDR2 FQNEAQ. The CDR3 contains 18 residues. The V end lost 4 bases, the J end lost 2 bases, and 23 bases lay between the germline ends. The CDR3 DNA follows: TGTGCCAGCAGCTCGTATTCCAGAACCCAAGGGGGACAAGAGACCCAGTACTTC. Its translation is CASSSYSRTQGGQETQYF.

The V and J genes are TRBV28 and TRBJ2-1, with D tentatively TRBD1 (6 bases). The CDR3 length is 13 residues. The germline V gene has CDR1 MDHEN and CDR2 SYDVKM. V was cut by 5 bases and J by 5 bases, with 10 bases left in between. In DNA, the CDR3 is TGTGCCAGCAGTCTCACAGGGAACAATGAGCAGTTCTTC. Encoded protein: CASSLTGNNEQFF.

The CDR3 loop is CASSTPGHSSGNTIYF. CDR3 nucleotides: TGTGCCAGCAGCACTCCGGGACACTCCTCTGGAAACACCATATATTTT. This rearrangement joins TRBV21-1 to TRBJ1-3; the DNA was not compared with TRBD1, the D call given in the table. TRBV21-1 is described as a pseudogene. The CDR3 totals 16 residues.

This clone occurred a few times. The J gene is TRBJ1-2, the V gene TRBV2, with D possibly matching TRBD1 (5 bases). Trimming removed 1 base from V and 3 bases from J, with 18 bases in between. The CDR3 extends over 17 amino acids. Germline CDR1 and CDR2: SNHLY and FYNNEI. CDR3 nucleotides: TGTGCCAGCAGTGAAGGGCAGGGCGCGTCCGTCGACTATGGCTACACCTTC. Amino acids: CASSEGQGASVDYGYTF. The entire variable domain, with the rest obtained from reference TRBV2 and TRBJ1-2, is as follows: EPEVTQTPSHQVTQMGQEVILRCVPISNHLYFYWYRQILGQKVEFLVSFYNNEISEKSEIFDDQFSVERPDGSNFTLKIRSTKLEDSAMYFCASSEGQGASVDYGYTFGSGTRLTVV.